Below, 25 T cell receptor beta chains from the same sample are listed, as sequenced in a study of cytomegalovirus exposure and HLA in healthy donors. Primers: 60 Vbeta forward and 13 Jbeta reverse. Method: immunoSEQ multiplex PCR; TCRdb's copy keeps in-frame clones and lacks some. This table has some 130,000 clones, 76% appearing once. Sequences were obtained from PBMCs. These receptors all stem from a female donor in good health and CMV-seropositive.

A single count supports this clone. This chain links TRBV9 with TRBJ2-1, with TRBD2 matching 11 bases. The CDR3 is 15 amino acids. Trimming took 4 bases from V and 8 from J; bases not matched to a gene: 8. The V gene's germline CDR1 is SGDLS and CDR2 YYNGEE. The DNA of the CDR3 is TGTGCCAGCAGCATAGCGGGAGGGCAAGGGGATGAGCAGTTCTTC. Its protein is CASSIAGGQGDEQFF.

The chain links TRBV30 to TRBJ2-5, with 9 bases identical to TRBD1. The CDR3 spans 13 residues. The germline V gene has CDR1 GTSNPN and CDR2 SVGIG (reference sequence). With 3 bases clipped from V and 11 bases from J, the junction kept 10 bases outside the gene matches. CDR3 DNA: TGTGCCTGGAGCCGGGACAGGGCAAGAGAGCAGTACTTC. It translates to CAWSRDRAREQYF.

The chain uses TRBV30 and TRBJ1-4; 8 bases line up with TRBD1. The CDR3 length is 14 residues. V dropped 7 bases and J dropped 7; count of bases not matched to a gene: 11. Looked up from germline, CDR1 is GTSNPN and CDR2 is SVGIG (reference sequence). As DNA, the CDR3 is TGTGCCTTATGTATTGGACAGGGCAGTGAAAAACTGTTTTTT. Protein product: CALCIGQGSEKLFF.

This clone was seen a handful of times. V is TRBV10-1 and J is TRBJ2-1; 9 bases fit TRBD2. Germline values: CDR1 WNHNN, CDR2 SYGVQD (reference sequence). J gave up 6 bases and V 9 bases, and 6 bases lay outside the gene matches. The CDR3 consists of 13 residues. The CDR3 DNA reads TGCGCCAGTAGCGGGAGAAGAGGCAATGAGCAGTTCTTC. Protein product: CASSGRRGNEQFF.

J is TRBJ2-1 and V is TRBV2; TRBD1 matches at 9 bases. The CDR3 is 15 residues long. V was pared by 7 bases and J by 8 bases, with 12 bases of the junction left unmatched. CDR1 SNHLY and CDR2 FYNNEI come from the germline V gene. This chain's CDR3 is CASNVDRGKIHEQFF. The CDR3 DNA is TGTGCCAGCAACGTTGACAGGGGGAAAATTCATGAGCAGTTCTTC.

This clone showed up just a few times. This chain connects TRBV7-3 to TRBJ2-1, with 9 bases that match TRBD2. Trimming took 3 bases from V and 3 from J; bases not matched to a gene: 3. The CDR3 runs 15 residues. The germline gives CDR1 SGHTA, CDR2 FQGTGA. Here the CDR3 DNA reads TGTGCCAGCAGCTTTGAACTAGCGGGCTACAATGAGCAGTTCTTC. It translates to CASSFELAGYNEQFF.

The chain recombines TRBV6-5 with TRBJ1-5; D is unclear. The CDR3 has 13 residues. Germline V CDR1 and CDR2: MNHEY, SVGAGI. Trimming took off 5 bases at V and 5 bases at J, with 10 bases between the two ends. CDR3 DNA: TGTGCCAGCAGTAACGGGCGGGATCAGCCCCAGCATTTT. Translating it yields CASSNGRDQPQHF.

The CDR3 region is CASSLTTTGTGEQYF. CDR3 bases: TGTGCCAGCAGCTTGACTACGACAGGGACTGGCGAGCAGTACTTC. This chain links TRBV5-4 with TRBJ2-7; the D gene is possibly TRBD1 (7 bases). With 1 base removed from V and 6 bases from J, the gap between germline ends came to 17 bases. This CDR3 has 15 residues. Germline loops: CDR1 SGHNT, CDR2 YYREEE (reference sequence). The full variable domain, in which reference TRBV5-4 and TRBJ2-7 provide the parts outside the CDR3, is ETGVTQSPTHLIKTRGQQVTLRCSSQSGHNTVSWYQQALGQGPQFIFQYYREEENGRGNFPPRFSGLQFPNYSSELNVNALELDDSALYLCASSLTTTGTGEQYFGPGTRLTVT.

V is TRBV6-1 and J is TRBJ2-3; the match to TRBD2 covers 12 bases. Trimming at V came to 1 base and at J to 5 bases, leaving 4 bases not matched to a gene. This CDR3 region has 16 residues. Germline CDR1 reads MNHNS; CDR2 reads SASEGT. CDR3 protein: CASSEVLAGGRDTQYF. The CDR3 nucleotides are TGTGCCAGCAGTGAAGTGCTAGCGGGGGGGAGAGATACGCAGTATTTT.

J is TRBJ1-1 and V is TRBV5-6, with TRBD1 identical over 9 bases. The CDR3 covers 17 residues. V lost 7 bases and J lost 2; bases outside the gene matches: 15. The germline CDR1 and CDR2 sequences are SGHDT and YYEEEE. The CDR3 DNA follows: TGTGCCAGCTCTACCGGGACAGGGCTGAGACTAAACACTGAAGCTTTCTTT. It encodes CASSTGTGLRLNTEAFF. Together with reference TRBV5-6 and TRBJ1-1, the CDR3 gives the full variable domain: DAGVTQSPTHLIKTRGQQVTLRCSPKSGHDTVSWYQQALGQGPQFIFQYYEEEERQRGNFPDRFSGHQFPNYSSELNVNALLLGDSALYLCASSTGTGLRLNTEAFFGQGTRLTVV.

The chain is built from TRBV4-1 and TRBJ2-3, with D uncertain. Germline V gives CDR1 MGHRA, CDR2 YSYEKL. The CDR3 totals 15 residues. V lost 10 bases and J lost 6, with 23 bases in between. The CDR3 bases are TGCGCCACCGCCCCGAATGCGGCCCTATCGGATACGCAGTATTTT. Translated: CATAPNAALSDTQYF.

The chain recombines TRBV28 with TRBJ1-1; maybe TRBD1 (5 bases). Trimming shortened V by 5 bases and J by 1 base, and 11 bases separated the two germline ends. Germline CDR1 is MDHEN and CDR2 is SYDVKM. The CDR3 has 14 amino acids. The CDR3 region is CASSEAGPNTEAFF. In DNA, the CDR3 is TGTGCCAGCAGTGAGGCAGGGCCGAACACTGAAGCTTTCTTT.

The CDR3 region is CASSVDRATEAFF. The CDR3 DNA reads TGTGCCAGCAGTGTGGACAGGGCAACTGAAGCTTTCTTT. The V gene is TRBV6-1, the J gene TRBJ1-1; 8 positions match TRBD1. With V trimmed by 4 bases and J by 5 bases, 3 bases remained unmatched. The germline V gene encodes CDR1 MNHNS and CDR2 SASEGT. The CDR3 extends over 13 amino acids.

V gene TRBV10-3 combines with J gene TRBJ2-7, with a tentative D call TRBD1 (6 bases). The germline V gene has CDR1 ENHRY and CDR2 SYGVKD. V was pared by 0 bases and J by 6 bases, with 12 bases between. The CDR3 length is 14 residues. CDR3 in amino acids: CAISESQTGGEQYF. The CDR3, as DNA: TGTGCCATCAGTGAGTCTCAGACAGGAGGCGAGCAGTACTTC.

The V gene is TRBV6-5, the J gene TRBJ2-5; 11 bases agree with TRBD1. CDR3 size: 15 residues. V shed 8 bases, J shed 5 bases, and the junction held 10 bases outside the gene matches. Germline loops: CDR1 MNHEY, CDR2 SVGAGI. As DNA, the CDR3 is TGTGCCAGCGGACAGGGGGCCGGGTATAGTGAGACCCAGTACTTC. It codes for CASGQGAGYSETQYF.

This clone was counted a single time. The chain carries TRBV19 and TRBJ2-4, with D perhaps TRBD2 (5 bases). The CDR3 length is 15 residues. The V and J ends lost 4 bases and 0 bases respectively, with 10 bases between them. Germline V CDR1 and CDR2: LNHDA, SQIVND (reference sequence). As DNA, the CDR3 is TGTGCCAGTAGTACGACGGCGGGAGCCAAAAACATTCAGTACTTC. The encoded protein is CASSTTAGAKNIQYF.

The chain recombines TRBV25-1 with TRBJ2-3; 13 positions agree with TRBD2. This CDR3 comprises 14 residues. Germline-derived CDR1 and CDR2 are MGHDK and SYGVNS. The V gene end was trimmed by 8 bases and the J gene end by 6 bases; junction bases not matched to a gene: 5. CDR3 sequence reads: CASRLAGGADTQYF. The CDR3 nucleotides are TGTGCCAGCCGACTAGCGGGGGGTGCCGATACGCAGTATTTT.

The sample holds a few counts of this clone. CDR3 region: CSVGGLADNEQFF. The DNA of the CDR3 is TGCAGCGTCGGGGGACTAGCGGACAATGAGCAGTTCTTC. V gene TRBV29-1 combines with J gene TRBJ2-1; 11 nucleotides agree with TRBD2. With 6 bases clipped from V and 5 bases from J, the junction kept 3 bases outside the gene matches. Per the germline V gene, CDR1 is SQVTM and CDR2 is ANQGSEA. This CDR3 comprises 13 residues.

This CDR3 reads CASSEAGGVETQYF. Written as DNA, the CDR3 is TGTGCCAGCAGTGAAGCGGGGGGGGTGGAGACCCAGTACTTC. The chain combines TRBV6-1 with TRBJ2-5; 7 positions match TRBD2. CDR1 and CDR2 from the germline V gene are MNHNS and SASEGT. The CDR3 contains 14 residues. Losses at the gene ends were 0 bases for V and 5 bases for J; bases not matched to a gene: 3.

The gene calls are TRBV29-1 and TRBJ1-1; 7 positions agree with TRBD1. With 7 bases clipped from V and 0 bases from J, the junction kept 5 bases outside the gene matches. CDR1 and CDR2 (germline): SQVTM, ANQGSEA. This CDR3 has 13 residues. CDR3 coding DNA: TGCAGCGCAACGGACAGGATGAACACTGAAGCTTTCTTT. Residues: CSATDRMNTEAFF.

V and J are TRBV5-1 and TRBJ2-7; 12 bases map to TRBD1. Germline V gives CDR1 SGHRS, CDR2 YFSETQ. The CDR3 loop spans 16 amino acids. V gave up 4 bases and J gave up 0 bases; unmatched junction bases: 5. The DNA for the CDR3 is TGCGCCAGCAGCCCCGGGACAGGGGGCAGCTCCTACGAGCAGTACTTC. It yields the protein CASSPGTGGSSYEQYF. The whole variable domain, filled in from reference TRBV5-1 and TRBJ2-7, reads KAGVTQTPRYLIKTRGQQVTLSCSPISGHRSVSWYQQTPGQGLQFLFEYFSETQRNKGNFPGRFSGRQFSNSRSEMNVSTLELGDSALYLCASSPGTGGSSYEQYFGPGTRLTVT.

The rearrangement links TRBV11-3 to TRBJ2-5; 11 bases line up with TRBD2. This CDR3 has 15 residues. In germline, CDR1 is SGHNT, CDR2 YENEEA. V lost 1 base, J lost 5 bases, and 3 bases stayed unmatched. CDR3 loop: CASSLASGRFETQYF. CDR3 coding DNA: TGTGCCAGCAGCTTAGCTAGCGGGAGGTTCGAGACCCAGTACTTC. Together with reference TRBV11-3 and TRBJ2-5, the CDR3 gives the full variable domain: EAGVVQSPRYKIIEKKQPVAFWCNPISGHNTLYWYLQNLGQGPELLIRYENEEAVDDSQLPKDRFSAERLKGVDSTLKIQPAELGDSAVYLCASSLASGRFETQYFGPGTRLLVL.

V is TRBV19 and J is TRBJ2-3, with TRBD2 identical over 8 bases. The CDR3 runs 15 residues. The V and J ends lost 11 bases and 5 bases, in that order; junction bases with no gene match: 15. The V gene's germline CDR1 is LNHDA and CDR2 SQIVND (reference sequence). This chain's CDR3 is CASSRAGGKVDTQYF. CDR3 DNA: TGTGCCTCCAGTCGGGCGGGAGGTAAGGTAGATACGCAGTATTTT.

The chain combines TRBV5-1 with TRBJ2-5; D is possibly TRBD2 (5 bases). The closer fit of TRBJ2-7 to the DNA end suggests the J call may be wrong. There are 14 residues in the CDR3. Germline V gene sequence: CDR1 SGHRS, CDR2 YFSETQ. DNA of the CDR3: TGCGCCAGCAGCTTGGGAGGGTACTCCTACGAGCAGTACTTC. This sequence encodes CASSLGGYSYEQYF.

In DNA, the CDR3 is TGTGCCAGCAGCCCTCTTATTAGCGGGTCCCAAGAGACCCAGTACTTC. Translating it yields CASSPLISGSQETQYF. V gene TRBV27 combines with J gene TRBJ2-5, with TRBD2 matching 7 bases. V dropped 6 bases and J dropped 1; count of bases not matched to a gene: 11. The CDR3 sequence is 16 residues long. Germline-derived CDR1 and CDR2 are MNHEY and SMNVEV (reference sequence).